Listed below are T cell receptor beta chains from one sample, sequenced in a study of molecular identifiers for immune sequencing clone quantification. Each CDR3 protein is one row after TCRdb ran MiXCR on the PCR reads. The top ten clones hold under 1% of a sample with about 97,000 distinct CDR3 sequences, roughly a quarter of them seen once. Sequences were obtained from naive CD8+ T cells from blood, with Jurkat cell RNA spiked in. The receptors originated from a human donor in good health. Some libraries in this study had Jurkat cell RNA spiked in. CDR3s include the opening cysteine and the closing phenylalanine or tryptophan. D genes are given only for firm matches. Clone sizes are given selectively: once, few, many, or a class where the clone is expanded.

j_call: TRBJ2-3
clone_size: -
d_call: TRBD1
v_call: TRBV20-1
cdr3_aa: CSARQSGTGPGTQYF
cdr3_nt: TGCAGTGCTAGACAGTCCGGGACAGGGCCAGGTACGCAGTATTTT

j_call: TRBJ2-3
clone_size: -
d_call: TRBD2
v_call: TRBV9
cdr3_aa: CASSSSGGSTDTQYF
cdr3_nt: TGTGCCAGCAGCTCTAGCGGGGGCAGCACAGATACGCAGTATTTT

j_call: TRBJ2-3
clone_size: many
d_call: -
v_call: TRBV11-2
cdr3_aa: CASSLAVVSDTQYF
cdr3_nt: TGTGCCAGCAGCTTAGCCGTGGTGTCTGATACGCAGTATTTT

j_call: TRBJ1-2
clone_size: many
d_call: TRBD1
v_call: TRBV12-3/TRBV12-4
cdr3_aa: CASRTGGGIGGYTF
cdr3_nt: TGTGCCAGCAGGACAGGGGGGGGAATAGGTGGCTACACCTTC

j_call: TRBJ2-2
clone_size: -
d_call: TRBD1
v_call: TRBV10-3
cdr3_aa: CAISESRDSGRAGELFF
cdr3_nt: TGTGCCATCAGTGAGTCTCGGGACAGCGGTAGAGCCGGGGAGCTGTTTTTT

j_call: TRBJ1-2
clone_size: many
d_call: TRBD1
v_call: TRBV4-1
cdr3_aa: CASSQETGLFYGYTF
cdr3_nt: TGCGCCAGCAGCCAAGAGACAGGGTTGTTCTATGGCTACACCTTC

j_call: TRBJ2-7
clone_size: many
d_call: -
v_call: TRBV6-1
cdr3_aa: CASSEVKGLFYEQYF
cdr3_nt: TGTGCCAGCAGTGAGGTGAAGGGATTGTTCTACGAGCAGTACTTC

j_call: TRBJ2-5
clone_size: many
d_call: -
v_call: TRBV12-3/TRBV12-4
cdr3_aa: CASSGTEETQYF
cdr3_nt: TGTGCCAGCAGTGGGACTGAAGAGACCCAGTACTTC

j_call: TRBJ1-1
clone_size: many
d_call: -
v_call: TRBV21-1
cdr3_aa: CASSAVGTTRDRGPGTEAFF
cdr3_nt: TGTGCCAGCAGCGCAGTAGGAACTACCCGGGACAGGGGGCCGGGCACTGAAGCTTTCTTT

j_call: TRBJ1-5
clone_size: -
d_call: TRBD1
v_call: TRBV7-9
cdr3_aa: CASSDGDRAGNQPQHF
cdr3_nt: TGTGCCAGCAGCGACGGGGACAGGGCTGGCAATCAGCCCCAGCATTTT

j_call: TRBJ2-3
clone_size: -
d_call: -
v_call: TRBV20-1
cdr3_aa: CSARAFRAFGGARYF
cdr3_nt: TGCAGCGCTAGGGCGTTTCGAGCCTTCGGGGGTGCGCGGTATTTT

j_call: TRBJ2-5
clone_size: -
d_call: -
v_call: TRBV5-1
cdr3_aa: CASSGPTGWYQETQYF
cdr3_nt: TGCGCCAGCAGCGGACCGACAGGATGGTACCAAGAGACCCAGTACTTC

j_call: TRBJ2-7
clone_size: few
d_call: TRBD1
v_call: TRBV27
cdr3_aa: CASSYRGIGFYEQYF
cdr3_nt: TGTGCCAGCAGTTACAGGGGGATTGGTTTCTACGAGCAGTACTTC

j_call: TRBJ1-1
clone_size: many
d_call: -
v_call: TRBV6-5
cdr3_aa: CASSYSSNTEAFF
cdr3_nt: TGTGCCAGCAGTTACTCTTCGAACACTGAAGCTTTCTTT

j_call: TRBJ2-7
clone_size: many
d_call: TRBD2
v_call: TRBV27
cdr3_aa: CASSPTPSGGSREQYF
cdr3_nt: TGTGCCAGCAGTCCTACCCCTAGCGGGGGTTCCCGGGAGCAGTACTTC

j_call: TRBJ2-7
clone_size: many
d_call: TRBD1
v_call: TRBV4-2
cdr3_aa: CASSPAGTGEYEQYF
cdr3_nt: TGTGCCAGCAGCCCGGCCGGGACAGGGGAATACGAGCAGTACTTC

j_call: TRBJ1-5
clone_size: many
d_call: TRBD1
v_call: TRBV27
cdr3_aa: CASSPGQGGNQPQHF
cdr3_nt: TGTGCCAGCAGTCCCGGACAGGGGGGCAATCAGCCCCAGCATTTT

j_call: TRBJ2-3
clone_size: many
d_call: -
v_call: TRBV11-2
cdr3_aa: CASSLGIVRTDTQYF
cdr3_nt: TGTGCCAGCAGCTTAGGAATAGTACGCACAGATACGCAGTATTTT

j_call: TRBJ1-1
clone_size: -
d_call: -
v_call: TRBV20-1
cdr3_aa: CGARDLSAGKTEAFF
cdr3_nt: TGCGGTGCTAGAGATCTCTCTGCAGGGAAGACTGAAGCTTTCTTT

j_call: TRBJ2-6
clone_size: many
d_call: -
v_call: TRBV29-1
cdr3_aa: CSVAEGTGANVLTF
cdr3_nt: TGCAGCGTTGCGGAGGGAACCGGGGCCAACGTCCTGACTTTC

j_call: TRBJ1-2
clone_size: few
d_call: -
v_call: TRBV29-1
cdr3_aa: CSVFAYEWDGYTF
cdr3_nt: TGCAGCGTCTTCGCTTACGAGTGGGATGGCTACACCTTC

j_call: TRBJ2-7
clone_size: many
d_call: -
v_call: TRBV14
cdr3_aa: CASSPHGTYEQYF
cdr3_nt: TGTGCCAGCAGCCCCCACGGGACCTACGAGCAGTACTTC

j_call: TRBJ1-1
clone_size: many
d_call: -
v_call: TRBV29-1
cdr3_aa: CSVDQDSTEAFF
cdr3_nt: TGCAGCGTTGATCAGGATAGCACTGAAGCTTTCTTT

j_call: TRBJ2-3
clone_size: medium-sized
d_call: TRBD1
v_call: TRBV29-1
cdr3_aa: CSVETPTGGLADTQYF
cdr3_nt: TGCAGCGTCGAAACGCCGACAGGGGGTCTGGCGGATACGCAGTATTTT

j_call: TRBJ2-3
clone_size: -
d_call: -
v_call: TRBV24-1
cdr3_aa: CATSGNPITDTQYF
cdr3_nt: TGTGCCACCAGTGGGAACCCGATCACAGATACGCAGTATTTT